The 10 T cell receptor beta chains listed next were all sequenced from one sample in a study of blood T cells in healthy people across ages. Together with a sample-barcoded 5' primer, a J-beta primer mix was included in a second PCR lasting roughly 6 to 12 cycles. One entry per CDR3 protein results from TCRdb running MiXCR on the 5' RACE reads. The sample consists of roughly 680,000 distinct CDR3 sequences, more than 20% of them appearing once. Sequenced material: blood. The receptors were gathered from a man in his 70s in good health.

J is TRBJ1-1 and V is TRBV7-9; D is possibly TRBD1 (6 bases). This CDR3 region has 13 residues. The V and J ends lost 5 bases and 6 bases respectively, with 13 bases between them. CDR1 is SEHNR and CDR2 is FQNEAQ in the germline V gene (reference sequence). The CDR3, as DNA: TGTGCCAGCAGCCGACTACAGGGCGCTGAAGCTTTCTTT. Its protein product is CASSRLQGAEAFF.

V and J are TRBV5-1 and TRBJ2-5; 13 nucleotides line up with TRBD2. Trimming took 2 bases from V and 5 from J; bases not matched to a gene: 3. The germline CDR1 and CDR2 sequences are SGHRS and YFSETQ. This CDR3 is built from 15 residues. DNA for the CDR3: TGCGCCAGCAGCTTCGGGACTAGCGGGATGGAGACCCAGTACTTC. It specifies CASSFGTSGMETQYF. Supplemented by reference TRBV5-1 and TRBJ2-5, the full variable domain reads KAGVTQTPRYLIKTRGQQVTLSCSPISGHRSVSWYQQTPGQGLQFLFEYFSETQRNKGNFPGRFSGRQFSNSRSEMNVSTLELGDSALYLCASSFGTSGMETQYFGPGTRLLVL.

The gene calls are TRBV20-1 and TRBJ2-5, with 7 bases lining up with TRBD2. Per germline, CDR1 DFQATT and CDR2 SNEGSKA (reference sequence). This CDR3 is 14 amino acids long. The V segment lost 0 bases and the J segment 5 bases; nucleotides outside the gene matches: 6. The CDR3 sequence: CSARDPAGSETQYF. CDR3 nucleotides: TGCAGTGCTAGAGATCCAGCGGGAAGCGAGACCCAGTACTTC.

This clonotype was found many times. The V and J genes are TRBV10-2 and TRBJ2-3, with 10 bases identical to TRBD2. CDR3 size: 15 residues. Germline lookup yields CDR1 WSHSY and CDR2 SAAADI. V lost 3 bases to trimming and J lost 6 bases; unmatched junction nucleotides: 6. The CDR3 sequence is CASSEIASGSDTQYF. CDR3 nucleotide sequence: TGCGCCAGCAGTGAAATTGCTAGCGGGAGTGATACGCAGTATTTT.

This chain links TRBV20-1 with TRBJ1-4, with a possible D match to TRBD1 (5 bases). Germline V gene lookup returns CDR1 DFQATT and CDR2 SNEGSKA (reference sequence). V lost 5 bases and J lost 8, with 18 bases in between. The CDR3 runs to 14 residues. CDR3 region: CSAQKGRIGEKLFF. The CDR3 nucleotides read TGCAGTGCTCAAAAGGGGAGGATCGGGGAAAAACTGTTTTTT.

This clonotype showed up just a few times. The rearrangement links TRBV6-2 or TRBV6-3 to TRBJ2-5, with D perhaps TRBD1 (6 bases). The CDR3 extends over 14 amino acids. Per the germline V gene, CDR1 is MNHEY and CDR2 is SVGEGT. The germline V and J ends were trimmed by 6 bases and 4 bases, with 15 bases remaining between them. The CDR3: CASRPTRGIETQYF. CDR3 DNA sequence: TGTGCCAGCAGACCCACGAGGGGGATAGAGACCCAGTACTTC.

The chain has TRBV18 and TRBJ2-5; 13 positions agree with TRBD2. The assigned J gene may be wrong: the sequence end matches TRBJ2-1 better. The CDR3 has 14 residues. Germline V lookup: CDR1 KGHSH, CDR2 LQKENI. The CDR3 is CASSPGTSGDEQFF. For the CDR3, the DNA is TGTGCCAGCTCACCGGGGACTAGCGGGGATGAGCAGTTCTTC.

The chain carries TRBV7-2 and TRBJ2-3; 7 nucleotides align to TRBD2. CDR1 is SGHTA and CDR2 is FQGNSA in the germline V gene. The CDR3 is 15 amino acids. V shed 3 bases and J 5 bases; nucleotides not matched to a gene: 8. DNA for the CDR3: TGTGCCAGCAGCTTCGAGGCGGGAGCCGGAGATACGCAGTATTTT. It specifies CASSFEAGAGDTQYF.

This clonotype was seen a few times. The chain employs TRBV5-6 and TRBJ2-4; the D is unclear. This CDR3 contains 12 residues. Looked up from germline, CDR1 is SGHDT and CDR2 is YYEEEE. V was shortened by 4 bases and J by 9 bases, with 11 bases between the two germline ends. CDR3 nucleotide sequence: TGTGCCAGCAGCCCGTATCGCGGCATTCAGTACTTC. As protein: CASSPYRGIQYF.

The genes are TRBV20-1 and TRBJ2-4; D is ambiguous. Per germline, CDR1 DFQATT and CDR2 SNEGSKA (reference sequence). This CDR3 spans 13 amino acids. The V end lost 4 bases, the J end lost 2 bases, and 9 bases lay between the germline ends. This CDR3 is CSAIVGTKNIQYF. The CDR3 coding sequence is TGCAGTGCTATTGTGGGAACCAAAAACATTCAGTACTTC.